Listed below are T cell receptor beta chains from one sample, sequenced in a study of cytomegalovirus exposure and HLA in healthy donors. This table comes from immunoSEQ multiplex PCR, and its TCRdb copy is limited to in-frame clones, with some not included. The table shows 100,000 to 150,000 clones, with about three quarters occurring only once. The sample was PBMCs. These receptors were collected from a woman in her 40s in good health and CMV-seronegative. The conserved cysteine and the conserved F or W are not part of the CDR3 here. The order of the fields is CDR3 protein, V gene.

SVGGGPSNSPLH,TRBV29-1
ASSLVPGQGGADTQY,TRBV11-2
ASKTVMNTEAF,TRBV19
ASSRVGQGARNTEAF,TRBV5-1
ASSLGQGASGELF,TRBV7-9
ASSLSGWGRTDTQY,TRBV5-1
ASTLGGTTARETQY,TRBV13
ASSLGPAGGSYEQY,TRBV7-8
ASSISSGRRSAQY,TRBV19
ASSEGPRNYGYT,TRBV6-1
ASTQDYNSPLH,TRBV6-6
ASSIGQGRTTEAF,TRBV5-1
ASSPGTALNSPLH,TRBV7-8
ASSLRLAGNSYNEQF,TRBV5-6
ASSILSGGRTGELF,TRBV19
ASGPSGQETQY,TRBV12-5
ASSLGGDSYDNSPLH,TRBV5-1